What follows describes a single TCR beta chain. What it binds is not known. The data are from a study of T cells in localized non-small cell lung cancer. General study findings and limits: Detection in adjacent lung was observed for a median around 55 of the top 100 tumor clones. Uninvolved adjacent lung had more T cell clonality than any other tissue, topping tumor.

The CDR3 sequence is 13 residues long. Germline CDR1 SEHNR, CDR2 FQNEAQ (reference sequence). Germline trimming cut 5 bases from V and 5 bases from J; bases unmatched to any gene: 5. Repertoires were generated with immunoSEQ multiplex PCR, while TCRdb's copy carries only in-frame clones and drops some. Counted here are about 39,000 clones, 70% to 80% occurring once; the ten biggest clones make up 30% to 35%. This specimen was PBMCs, taken before any cancer treatment. This clonotype was obtained from a woman aged 35 to 69 with stage II squamous cell lung carcinoma. The J gene is TRBJ2-5, the V gene TRBV7-9, with 7 bases aligning to TRBD1. CDR3 bases: TGTGCCAGCAGCCCCGGGACAGTTGAGACCCAGTACTTC. Its protein is CASSPGTVETQYF.